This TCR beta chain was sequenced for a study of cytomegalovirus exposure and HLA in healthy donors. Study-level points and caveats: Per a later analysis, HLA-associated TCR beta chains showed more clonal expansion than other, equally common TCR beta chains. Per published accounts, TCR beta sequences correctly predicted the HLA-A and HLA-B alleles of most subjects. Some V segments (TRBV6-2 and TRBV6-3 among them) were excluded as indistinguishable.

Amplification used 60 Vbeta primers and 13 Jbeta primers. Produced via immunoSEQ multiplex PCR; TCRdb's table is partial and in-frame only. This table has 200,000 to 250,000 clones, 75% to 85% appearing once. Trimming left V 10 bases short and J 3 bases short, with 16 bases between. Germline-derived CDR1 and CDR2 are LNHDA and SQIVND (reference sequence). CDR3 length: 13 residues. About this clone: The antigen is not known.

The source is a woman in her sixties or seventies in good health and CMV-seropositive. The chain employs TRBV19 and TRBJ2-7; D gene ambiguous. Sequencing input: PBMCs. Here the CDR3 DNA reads TGTGCCACCACAAATAGCCTTGGCTACGAGCAGTACTTC. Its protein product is CATTNSLGYEQYF.